A selection of T cell receptor beta chains follows, all from one sample in a study of blood T cells in healthy people across ages. A single record per CDR3 protein comes from TCRdb applying MiXCR to the 5' RACE reads. The table shows roughly 800,000 distinct CDR3 sequences, with roughly 26% occurring only once. These data also featured in a second study, about T cells of mothers and their children.

Input material: blood. Receptors were obtained from a boy younger than 18 in good health. Each CDR3 is given with its conserved first and last residue. The D gene is left open where the match is weak. Size is stated for part of the rows, as once, few or many counts, or as a class when the clone is expanded.

abundance	j_gene	d_gene	v_gene	CDR3aa	CDR3nt
.	TRBJ2-6	.	TRBV4-1	CASSQELSGANVLTF	TGCGCCAGCAGCCAGGAACTTTCTGGGGCCAACGTCCTGACTTTC
once	TRBJ1-2	.	TRBV20-1	CSASPSNYGYTF	TGCAGTGCTAGCCCCAGTAACTATGGCTACACCTTC
few	TRBJ2-7	TRBD1	TRBV20-1	CSAETGTGTPGQYF	TGCAGTGCTGAAACCGGGACAGGGACTCCTGGGCAGTACTTC
few	TRBJ2-7	.	TRBV10-3	CAISDVGRDEQYF	TGCGCCATCAGTGATGTGGGGCGAGACGAGCAGTACTTC
.	TRBJ2-5	TRBD1	TRBV27	CASRTTGGLETQYF	TGTGCCAGCAGGACAACAGGGGGCTTAGAGACCCAGTACTTC
.	TRBJ1-5	.	TRBV21-1	CASSKGEEPQHF	TGTGCCAGCAGCAAAGGGGAGGAGCCCCAGCATTTT
.	TRBJ2-1	.	TRBV28	CASSSLFVRQGSGNDQFF	TGTGCCAGCAGTTCCCTATTCGTCCGACAAGGCTCGGGGAATGATCAGTTCTTC
.	TRBJ1-1	TRBD1	TRBV12-3/TRBV12-4	CASSSAFPDRGNEAFF	TGTGCCAGCAGCTCGGCATTCCCCGACAGGGGCAATGAAGCTTTCTTT
.	TRBJ2-7	.	TRBV7-9	CASSSFVSYEQYF	TGTGCCAGCAGCTCTTTTGTATCCTACGAGCAGTACTTC
.	TRBJ2-1	.	TRBV11-2	CASRNQGWNEQFF	TGTGCCAGCCGAAACCAGGGGTGGAATGAGCAGTTCTTC
.	TRBJ2-4	TRBD2	TRBV29-1	CSVDQAGGLSIQYF	TGCAGCGTTGACCAAGCGGGGGGGCTCTCCATTCAGTACTTC